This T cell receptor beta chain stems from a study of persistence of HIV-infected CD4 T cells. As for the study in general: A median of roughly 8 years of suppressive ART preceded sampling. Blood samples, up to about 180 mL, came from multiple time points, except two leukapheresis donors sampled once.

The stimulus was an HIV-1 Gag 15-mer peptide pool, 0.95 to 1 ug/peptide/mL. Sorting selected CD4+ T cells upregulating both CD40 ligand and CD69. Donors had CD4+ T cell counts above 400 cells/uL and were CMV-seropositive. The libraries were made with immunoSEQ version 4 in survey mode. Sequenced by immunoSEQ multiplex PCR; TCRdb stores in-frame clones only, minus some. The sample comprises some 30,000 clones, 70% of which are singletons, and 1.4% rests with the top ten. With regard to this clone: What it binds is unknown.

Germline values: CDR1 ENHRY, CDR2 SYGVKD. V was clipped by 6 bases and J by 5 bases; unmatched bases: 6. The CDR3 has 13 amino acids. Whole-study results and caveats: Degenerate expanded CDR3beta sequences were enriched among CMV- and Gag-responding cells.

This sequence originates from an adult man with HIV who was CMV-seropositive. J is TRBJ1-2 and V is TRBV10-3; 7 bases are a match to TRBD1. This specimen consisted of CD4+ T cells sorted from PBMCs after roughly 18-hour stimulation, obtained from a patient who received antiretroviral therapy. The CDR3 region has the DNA TGTGCCATCAGCGGGACAGCGACTTATGGCTACACCTTC. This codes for CAISGTATYGYTF.